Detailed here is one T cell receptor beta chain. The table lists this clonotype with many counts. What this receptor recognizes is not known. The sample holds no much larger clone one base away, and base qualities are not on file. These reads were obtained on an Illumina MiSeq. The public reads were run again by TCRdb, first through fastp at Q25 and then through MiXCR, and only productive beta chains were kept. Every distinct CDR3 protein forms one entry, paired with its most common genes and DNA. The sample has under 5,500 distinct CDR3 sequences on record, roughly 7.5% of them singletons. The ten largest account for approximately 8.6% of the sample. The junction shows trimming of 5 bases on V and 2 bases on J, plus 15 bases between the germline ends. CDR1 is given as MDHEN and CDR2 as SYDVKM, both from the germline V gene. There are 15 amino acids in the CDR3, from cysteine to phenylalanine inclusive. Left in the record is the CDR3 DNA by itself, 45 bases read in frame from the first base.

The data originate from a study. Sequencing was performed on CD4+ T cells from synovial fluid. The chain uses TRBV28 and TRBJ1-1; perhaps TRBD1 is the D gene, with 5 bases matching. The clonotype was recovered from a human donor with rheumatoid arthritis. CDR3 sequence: CASSVSWQGNTEAFF. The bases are TGTGCCAGCAGTGTATCCTGGCAGGGAAACACTGAAGCTTTCTTT.